The present T cell receptor beta chain was sequenced within a study of a mutant IDH1 vaccine in newly diagnosed glioma. At the level of the study: Investigators started vaccination 4-6 weeks after radiotherapy alone, or with temozolomide cycles. Earlier therapy was either radiotherapy, temozolomide, or both, and most got both. General study findings and limits: There seemed to be no relation between pseudoprogression and changes in top peripheral T cell clonotypes.

Per germline, CDR1 WNHNN and CDR2 SYGVQD (reference sequence). CDR3 length: 15 residues. The germline V and J ends were trimmed by 4 bases and 0 bases, with 11 bases remaining between them. Assay used: immunoSEQ multiplex PCR; TCRdb lists only in-frame clones, some missing. Seen here are about 86,000 clones, 65% to 90% observed once, and the top ten hold approximately 2%. As to time point: week 23, last vaccination. A 20-mer mutant IDH1 peptide at 300 ug was injected subcutaneously with topical imiquimod. Every donor had a new WHO grade 3 or 4 astrocytoma that was IDH1-mutant, with loss of nuclear ATRX. Turning to this clone: Its antigen is still unknown.

Sequencing used PBMCs, obtained from a glioma patient whose treatment included an IDH1 peptide vaccine. This sequence originates from a man aged 30-40 years with glioma. Some clones in this sample may be carry-over from other donors' samples. This chain joins TRBV10-1 and TRBJ2-3; D is perhaps TRBD2 (6 bases). The CDR3 here is CASSVEGDSTDTQYF. The CDR3 DNA reads TGCGCCAGCAGTGTGGAGGGCGATAGCACAGATACGCAGTATTTT.